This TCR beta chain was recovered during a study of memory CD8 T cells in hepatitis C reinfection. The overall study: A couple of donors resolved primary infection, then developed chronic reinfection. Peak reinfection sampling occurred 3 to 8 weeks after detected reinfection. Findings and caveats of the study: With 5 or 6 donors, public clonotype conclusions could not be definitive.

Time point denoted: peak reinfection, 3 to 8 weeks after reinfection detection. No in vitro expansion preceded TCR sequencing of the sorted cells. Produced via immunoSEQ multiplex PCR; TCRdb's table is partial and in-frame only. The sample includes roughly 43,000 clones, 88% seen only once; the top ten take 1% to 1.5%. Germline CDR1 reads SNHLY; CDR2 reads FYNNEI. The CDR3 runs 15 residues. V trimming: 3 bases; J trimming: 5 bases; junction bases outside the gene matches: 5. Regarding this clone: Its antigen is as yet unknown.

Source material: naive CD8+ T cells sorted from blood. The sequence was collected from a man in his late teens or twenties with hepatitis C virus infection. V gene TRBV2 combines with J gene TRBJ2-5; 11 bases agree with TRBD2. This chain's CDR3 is CASSDSGRASETQYF. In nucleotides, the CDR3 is TGTGCCAGCAGTGATAGCGGGAGGGCGAGTGAGACCCAGTACTTC.